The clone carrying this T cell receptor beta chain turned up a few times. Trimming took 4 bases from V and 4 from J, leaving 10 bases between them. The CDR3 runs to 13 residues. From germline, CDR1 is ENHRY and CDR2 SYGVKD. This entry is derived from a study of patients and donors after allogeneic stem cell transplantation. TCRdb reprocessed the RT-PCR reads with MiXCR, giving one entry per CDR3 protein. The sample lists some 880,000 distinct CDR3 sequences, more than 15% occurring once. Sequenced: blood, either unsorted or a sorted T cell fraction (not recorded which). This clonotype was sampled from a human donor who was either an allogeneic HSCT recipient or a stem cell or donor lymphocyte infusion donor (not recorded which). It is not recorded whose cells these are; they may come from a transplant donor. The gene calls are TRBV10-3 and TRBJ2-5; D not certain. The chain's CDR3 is CAISGYRGETQYF. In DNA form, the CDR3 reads TGTGCCATCAGTGGTTACAGAGGAGAGACCCAGTACTTC.